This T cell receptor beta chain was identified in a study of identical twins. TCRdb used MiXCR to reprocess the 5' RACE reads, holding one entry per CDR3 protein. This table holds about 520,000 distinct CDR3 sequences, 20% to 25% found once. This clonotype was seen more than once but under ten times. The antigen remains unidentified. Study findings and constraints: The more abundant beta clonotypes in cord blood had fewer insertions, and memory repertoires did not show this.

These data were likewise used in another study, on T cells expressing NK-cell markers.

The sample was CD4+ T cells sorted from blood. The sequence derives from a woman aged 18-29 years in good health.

The CDR3: CAWSYHRGRATEAFF. CDR3 DNA sequence: TGTGCCTGGAGTTACCACAGGGGGAGGGCCACTGAAGCTTTCTTT. J is TRBJ1-1 and V is TRBV30, with 8 bases that match TRBD1. The J segment lost 4 bases and the V segment lost 2 bases, leaving 9 bases of the junction unmatched. The CDR3 covers 15 residues. The germline V gene has CDR1 GTSNPN and CDR2 SVGIG (reference sequence).